The entry below describes one T cell receptor beta chain. Authors' analysis steps: By means of reference gene primer amplification, nucleated cell counts were estimated. Produced via immunoSEQ multiplex PCR; TCRdb's table is partial and in-frame only. That table is the source of V, J and clone size, and D and trimming were worked out from the DNA. The profile shows about 190,000 clones, around 84% of them singletons. Germline V gene lookup returns CDR1 MNHEY and CDR2 SVGAGI. Unmatched junction bases numbered 6, after V lost 2 bases and J lost 7 bases. This CDR3 is built from 15 residues. The sample originates from a study of blood T cell repertoires in COVID-19. Study information: PBMCs, B-cell-depleted T cells, or T cells were the source of the cDNA or gDNA that made up the material.

The genes are TRBV6-5 and TRBJ2-1; 9 nucleotides line up with TRBD1. Material: peripheral blood. The clonotype originates from a human donor in a cohort sampled during active COVID-19. CDR3 DNA: TGTGCCAGCAGTTACGGGACAGGGTTGGGAAATGAGCAGTTCTTC. Residues: CASSYGTGLGNEQFF.